Shown below are 27 T cell receptor beta chains from a single sample sequenced in a study of a mutant IDH1 vaccine in newly diagnosed glioma. Their cognate antigens are unknown. Sample time point: week 5, during vaccination. Every single dose of the vaccine, 300 ug of mutant IDH1 20-mer peptide, came with topical imiquimod. Data came from immunoSEQ multiplex PCR; TCRdb stores just in-frame clones and leaves some out. The data hold almost 30,000 clones, with around 90% observed a single time. The input for sequencing was peripheral blood mononuclear cells (PBMCs), taken from a glioma patient whose treatment included an IDH1 peptide vaccine. The receptors shown here come from a woman between 40 and 50 years old with glioma. Some clones in this sample may be carry-over from other donors' samples.

The chain recombines TRBV6-6 with TRBJ2-1; the match to TRBD2 covers 10 bases. The junction had 2 bases not matched to a gene; V was cut back by 2 bases and J by 4 bases. The CDR3 is 15 residues long. CDR1 is MNHNY, CDR2 SVGAGI, per germline (reference sequence). In nucleotides, the CDR3 is TGTGCCAGCAGTTACGAAGCGGGAGGGTACAATGAGCAGTTCTTC. It codes for CASSYEAGGYNEQFF.

The rearrangement joins TRBV5-1 to TRBJ2-7, with TRBD1 as a possible D gene (6 bases). V lost 4 bases to trimming and J lost 5 bases, with 16 bases between them. CDR3 length: 14 amino acids. Per germline, CDR1 SGHRS and CDR2 YFSETQ. This CDR3 reads CASSRTPDSNEQYF. The CDR3 bases are TGCGCCAGCAGCCGAACCCCGGACAGTAACGAGCAGTACTTC.

The chain recombines TRBV9 with TRBJ2-1; 8 bases align to TRBD1. J was trimmed by 10 bases and V by 3 bases; bases with no gene match: 18. The germline CDR1 and CDR2 sequences are SGDLS and YYNGEE. The CDR3 is 17 amino acids. The CDR3 spells CASSETVSGTGVGEQFF. The CDR3 DNA sequence: TGTGCCAGCAGCGAGACAGTATCCGGGACAGGCGTTGGGGAGCAGTTCTTC. Full variable domain (rest looked up from reference TRBV9 and TRBJ2-1): DSGVTQTPKHLITATGQRVTLRCSPRSGDLSVYWYQQSLDQGLQFLIQYYNGEERAKGNILERFSAQQFPDLHSELNLSSLELGDSALYFCASSETVSGTGVGEQFFGPGTRLTVL.

This clone showed up just once. The chain carries TRBV6-1 and TRBJ2-3; D is possibly TRBD1 or TRBD2 (6 bases each). With 8 bases removed from V and 4 bases from J, the gap between germline ends came to 16 bases. The CDR3 is 14 amino acids. The germline V gene has CDR1 MNHNS and CDR2 SASEGT. CDR3 sequence (DNA): TGTGCCAGCGTAAGGAGGGGGGAGGCAGATACGCAGTATTTT. The encoded protein is CASVRRGEADTQYF.

The V gene is TRBV6-6, the J gene TRBJ1-4; weak D call: TRBD1 (5 bases). Germline values: CDR1 MNHNY, CDR2 SVGAGI (reference sequence). CDR3 size: 14 residues. V dropped 2 bases and J dropped 7 bases, with 11 bases sitting between them. The CDR3 reads CASSYGGGSEKLFF. The CDR3 nucleotides are TGTGCCAGCAGTTACGGGGGGGGGAGTGAAAAACTGTTTTTT.

J is TRBJ2-3 and V is TRBV4-3; 9 bases fit TRBD2. Trimming removed 1 base from V and 4 bases from J; junction bases left unmatched: 9. Germline CDR1 reads LGHNA; CDR2 reads YSLEER. This CDR3 is built from 17 residues. The DNA of the CDR3 is TGCGCCAGCAGCCAAGGTTTAGCGGGGGCCCGCCCAGATACGCAGTATTTT. Protein sequence: CASSQGLAGARPDTQYF.

This chain links TRBV20-1 with TRBJ2-1, with D uncertain. With 6 bases removed from V and 5 bases from J, the gap between germline ends came to 8 bases. The CDR3 length is 11 residues. Germline loops: CDR1 DFQATT, CDR2 SNEGSKA (reference sequence). The CDR3 region is CSADTHNEQFF. CDR3 DNA sequence: TGCAGTGCAGATACCCACAATGAGCAGTTCTTC.

This chain links TRBV7-9 with TRBJ2-7, with D perhaps matching TRBD1 (5 bases). Trimming pared 3 bases from V and 4 bases from J, leaving 13 bases between. This CDR3 region has 14 residues. Germline loops: CDR1 SEHNR, CDR2 FQNEAQ (reference sequence). CDR3 DNA: TGTGCCAGCAGCTTGACAGCTTCTTCTTACGAGCAGTACTTC. Translated: CASSLTASSYEQYF.

This clone was counted once. This CDR3 reads CASSPSGVTGANVLTF. The CDR3 DNA follows: TGTGCCAGCAGCCCTAGTGGCGTTACTGGGGCCAACGTCCTGACTTTC. J is TRBJ2-6 and V is TRBV7-9; D is unclear. The germline CDR1 and CDR2 sequences are SEHNR and FQNEAQ (reference sequence). Trimming took 5 bases from V and 2 from J, leaving 13 bases between them. The CDR3 is 16 amino acids.

This rearrangement joins TRBV7-9 to TRBJ2-3, with D possibly being TRBD2 (6 bases). Germline loops: CDR1 SEHNR, CDR2 FQNEAQ (reference sequence). The CDR3 sequence is 15 residues long. V lost 5 bases to trimming and J lost 1 base, with 13 bases between them. CDR3 in amino acids: CASSGRRMGTDTQYF. CDR3 DNA sequence: TGTGCCAGCAGCGGGAGGAGGATGGGCACAGATACGCAGTATTTT.

CDR3 nucleotide sequence: TGTGCCAGCAGATTGGGGGGAAGCTCTGGAAACACCATATATTTT. This encodes CASRLGGSSGNTIYF. The chain employs TRBV27 and TRBJ1-3; tentative D call: TRBD1 (5 bases). The CDR3 is 15 residues long. The germline V and J ends were trimmed by 6 bases and 0 bases, with 12 bases remaining between them. Germline V gene sequence: CDR1 MNHEY, CDR2 SMNVEV (reference sequence).

About this clone itself: Its ends do not fully match the called genes, so a read error is possible. This chain uses TRBV7-7 with TRBJ2-2, with 7 positions matching TRBD1. CDR3 length: 15 residues. CDR1 SSHAT and CDR2 FNYEAQ come from the germline V gene (reference sequence). CDR3 nucleotide sequence: TGTGCTAGCAGCGCCCGACAGGGCGGCACCGGGGAGCTGTTTTTT. Amino acids: CASSARQGGTGELFF. Based on the CDR3 plus reference TRBV7-7 and TRBJ2-2, the full variable domain is GAGVSQSPRYKVTKRGQDVTLRCDPISSHATLYWYQQALGQGPEFLTYFNYEAQPDKSGLPSDRFSAERPEGSISTLTIQRTEQRDSAMYRCASSARQGGTGELFFGEGSRLTVL.

Only a few counts were recorded for this clone. The gene calls are TRBV7-3 and TRBJ1-6; tentatively, D is TRBD1 (6 bases). The V end was cut by 5 bases, the J end by 11 bases, with 19 bases between. The CDR3 has 15 amino acids. From germline, CDR1 is SGHTA and CDR2 FQGTGA. The CDR3: CASSPIHRAGAPLHF. The CDR3 nucleotides read TGTGCCAGCAGCCCGATTCACAGGGCTGGGGCACCCCTCCACTTT.

J is TRBJ1-2 and V is TRBV28, with 7 positions matching TRBD1. Germline CDR1 and CDR2: MDHEN and SYDVKM. V lost 4 bases to trimming and J lost 4 bases; unmatched junction nucleotides: 12. CDR3 length: 16 residues. CDR3 loop: CASSSPAPGGSYGYTF. Here the CDR3 DNA reads TGTGCCAGCAGTTCACCTGCCCCAGGGGGGAGCTATGGCTACACCTTC.

The chain couples TRBV7-9 to TRBJ1-5; D unresolved. CDR3 size: 15 residues. CDR1 is SEHNR, CDR2 FQNEAQ, per germline (reference sequence). V lost 2 bases and J 2 bases, leaving 10 bases between the germline ends. The CDR3 is CASSLSGDGNQPQHF. The CDR3 DNA follows: TGTGCCAGCAGCTTAAGCGGAGATGGCAATCAGCCCCAGCATTTT.

This chain connects TRBV11-3 to TRBJ2-2, with D perhaps matching TRBD1 (6 bases). This CDR3 is 15 amino acids long. The germline CDR1 and CDR2 sequences are SGHNT and YENEEA. V was cut by 5 bases and J by 2 bases, with 12 bases left in between. CDR3 DNA sequence: TGTGCCAGCAGCCAAAGGGACACTAACACCGGGGAGCTGTTTTTT. This codes for CASSQRDTNTGELFF.

The rearrangement links TRBV7-3 to TRBJ2-1, with 12 bases that match TRBD2. The CDR3 extends over 18 amino acids. In germline, CDR1 is SGHTA, CDR2 FQGTGA. After removal of 0 bases from V and 6 bases from J, the junction contained 9 bases not matched to a gene. CDR3 in amino acids: CASSLTSASSGGGNEQFF. CDR3 sequence (DNA): TGTGCCAGCAGCTTAACATCCGCTTCTAGCGGGGGGGGCAATGAGCAGTTCTTC. Together with reference TRBV7-3 and TRBJ2-1, the CDR3 gives the full variable domain: GAGVSQTPSNKVTEKGKYVELRCDPISGHTALYWYRQSLGQGPEFLIYFQGTGAADDSGLPNDRFFAVRPEGSVSTLKIQRTERGDSAVYLCASSLTSASSGGGNEQFFGPGTRLTVL.

The chain couples TRBV7-8 to TRBJ1-5; tentative D call: TRBD1 (5 bases). Trimming removed 0 bases at V and 5 bases at J, with 14 bases between. The CDR3 spans 16 residues. Germline-derived CDR1 and CDR2 are SGHVS and FQNEAQ. CDR3 sequence: CASSLAQPQGDQPQHF. The CDR3 nucleotides are TGTGCCAGCAGCTTAGCGCAACCCCAGGGCGATCAGCCCCAGCATTTT.

V usage is TRBV19 and J usage is TRBJ2-3; TRBD2 matches 9 bases. Germline CDR1 reads LNHDA; CDR2 reads SQIVND (reference sequence). This CDR3 spans 14 amino acids. Germline trimming cut 1 base from V and 5 bases from J; bases unmatched to any gene: 1. The CDR3 here is CASSIVAGEDTQYF. In nucleotides, the CDR3 is TGTGCCAGTAGTATAGTAGCGGGAGAAGATACGCAGTATTTT.

The gene calls are TRBV5-6 and TRBJ2-1; TRBD1 agrees at 7 bases. CDR3 size: 15 residues. The V gene's germline CDR1 is SGHDT and CDR2 YYEEEE. The trim removed 4 bases at V and 10 bases at J, leaving 14 bases unmatched. For the CDR3, the DNA is TGTGCCAGCAGCGTTACAGGGGATGGACCTAGGGAGCAGTTCTTC. This sequence encodes CASSVTGDGPREQFF.

This clone was counted a single time. This chain connects TRBV27 to TRBJ2-1; 9 bases fit TRBD2. Germline V gene lookup returns CDR1 MNHEY and CDR2 SMNVEV (reference sequence). V shed 6 bases and J 5 bases; nucleotides not matched to a gene: 8. The CDR3 is 15 residues long. CDR3: CASRPTSGPDNEQFF. The CDR3 nucleotides read TGTGCCAGCAGACCGACTAGCGGTCCCGACAATGAGCAGTTCTTC.

This clone was detected once. The genes are TRBV6-1 and TRBJ2-1; maybe TRBD1 (6 bases). Per germline, CDR1 MNHNS and CDR2 SASEGT. CDR3 size: 14 residues. The V gene lost 8 bases and the J gene lost 5 bases, with 16 bases spanning the gap. The CDR3 sequence is CASGSGTPDNEQFF. The CDR3 coding sequence is TGTGCCAGCGGTTCCGGGACACCAGACAATGAGCAGTTCTTC.

This clone was seen once. The chain employs TRBV28 and TRBJ2-3, with TRBD1 matching 8 bases. Unmatched junction bases numbered 4, after V lost 4 bases and J lost 1 base. The CDR3 runs 15 residues. Per germline, CDR1 MDHEN and CDR2 SYDVKM. CDR3 coding DNA: TGTGCCAGCAGTTCCTTCAGGGGGCGCACAGATACGCAGTATTTT. Translating it yields CASSSFRGRTDTQYF.

The chain couples TRBV19 to TRBJ2-1; D not certain. This CDR3 comprises 11 residues. V lost 6 bases and J lost 7, with 7 bases in between. Germline values: CDR1 LNHDA, CDR2 SQIVND (reference sequence). The CDR3 sequence is CASSHYNEQFF. DNA of the CDR3: TGTGCCAGTAGCCACTATAATGAGCAGTTCTTC.

The chain carries TRBV2 and TRBJ2-2, with 8 bases matching TRBD2. The CDR3 spans 14 residues. Per the germline V gene, CDR1 is SNHLY and CDR2 is FYNNEI. V gave up 7 bases and J gave up 5 bases; unmatched junction bases: 6. CDR3 sequence reads: CASIGGGWTGELFF. CDR3 sequence (DNA): TGTGCCAGCATAGGCGGGGGGTGGACCGGGGAGCTGTTTTTT.

The chain has TRBV5-1 and TRBJ2-3; no definite D call. V lost 4 bases and J lost 2, with 17 bases in between. CDR3 length equals 16 residues. The germline V gene encodes CDR1 SGHRS and CDR2 YFSETQ. The CDR3 spells CASSPGETAVTDTQYF. In DNA, the CDR3 is TGCGCCAGCAGCCCCGGAGAGACTGCGGTCACAGATACGCAGTATTTT.

This clone was seen once. The V gene is TRBV20-1, the J gene TRBJ1-2, with D tentatively TRBD1 (5 bases). Germline V gives CDR1 DFQATT, CDR2 SNEGSKA (reference sequence). The CDR3 totals 11 residues. V lost 5 bases, J lost 8 bases, and 12 bases lay in between. The CDR3 nucleotides read TGCAGTGCTCTGGGACCCCGGGGCTACACCTTC. This translates into CSALGPRGYTF.